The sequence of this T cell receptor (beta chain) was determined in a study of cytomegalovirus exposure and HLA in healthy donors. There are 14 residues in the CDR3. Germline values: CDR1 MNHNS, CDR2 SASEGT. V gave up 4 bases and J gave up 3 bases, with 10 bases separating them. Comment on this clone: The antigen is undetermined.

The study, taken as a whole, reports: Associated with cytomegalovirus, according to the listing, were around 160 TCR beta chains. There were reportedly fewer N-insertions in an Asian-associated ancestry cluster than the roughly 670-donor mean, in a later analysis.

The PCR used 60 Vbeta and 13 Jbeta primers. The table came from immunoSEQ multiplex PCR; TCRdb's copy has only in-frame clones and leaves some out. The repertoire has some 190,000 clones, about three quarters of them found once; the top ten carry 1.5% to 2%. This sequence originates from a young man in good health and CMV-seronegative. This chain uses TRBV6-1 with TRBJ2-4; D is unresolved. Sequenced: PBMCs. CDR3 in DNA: TGTGCCAGCAGTGGTTTGAGGAGCAAAAACATTCAGTACTTC. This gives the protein CASSGLRSKNIQYF.